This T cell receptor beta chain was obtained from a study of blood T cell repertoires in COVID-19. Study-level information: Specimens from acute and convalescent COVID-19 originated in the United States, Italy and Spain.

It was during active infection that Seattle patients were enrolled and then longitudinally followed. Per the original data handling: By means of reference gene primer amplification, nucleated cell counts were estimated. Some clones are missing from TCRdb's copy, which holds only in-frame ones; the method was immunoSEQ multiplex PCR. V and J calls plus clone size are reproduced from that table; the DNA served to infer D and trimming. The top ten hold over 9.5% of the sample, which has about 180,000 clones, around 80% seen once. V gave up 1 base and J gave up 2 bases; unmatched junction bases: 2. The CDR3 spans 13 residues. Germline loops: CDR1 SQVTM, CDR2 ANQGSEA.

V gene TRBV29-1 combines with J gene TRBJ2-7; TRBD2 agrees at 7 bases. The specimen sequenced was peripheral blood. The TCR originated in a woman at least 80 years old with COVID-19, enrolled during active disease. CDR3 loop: CSVEGGGTYEQYF. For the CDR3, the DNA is TGCAGCGTTGAAGGGGGGGGAACCTACGAGCAGTACTTC.